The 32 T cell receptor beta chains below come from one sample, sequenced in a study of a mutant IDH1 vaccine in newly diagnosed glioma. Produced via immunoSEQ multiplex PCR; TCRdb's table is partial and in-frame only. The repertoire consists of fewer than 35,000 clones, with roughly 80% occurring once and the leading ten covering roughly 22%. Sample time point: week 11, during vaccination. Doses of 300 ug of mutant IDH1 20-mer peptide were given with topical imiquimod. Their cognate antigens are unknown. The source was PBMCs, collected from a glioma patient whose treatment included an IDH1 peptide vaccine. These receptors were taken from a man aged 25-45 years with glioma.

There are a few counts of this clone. CDR3 sequence reads: CASKVDPTDEKLFF. The CDR3 bases are TGTGCCAGCAAGGTCGACCCTACGGATGAAAAACTGTTTTTT. The V call is TRBV2, the J call TRBJ1-4; D is ambiguous. Germline V CDR1 and CDR2: SNHLY, FYNNEI. The CDR3 has 14 residues. Trimming stripped 7 bases from V and 6 bases from J, with 15 bases between.

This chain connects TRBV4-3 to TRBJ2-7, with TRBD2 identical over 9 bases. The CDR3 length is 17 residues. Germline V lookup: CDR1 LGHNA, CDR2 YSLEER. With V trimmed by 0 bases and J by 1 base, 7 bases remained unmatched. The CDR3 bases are TGCGCCAGCAGCCAAGACAGGGCGGGGGGGACATCCTACGAGCAGTACTTC. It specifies CASSQDRAGGTSYEQYF.

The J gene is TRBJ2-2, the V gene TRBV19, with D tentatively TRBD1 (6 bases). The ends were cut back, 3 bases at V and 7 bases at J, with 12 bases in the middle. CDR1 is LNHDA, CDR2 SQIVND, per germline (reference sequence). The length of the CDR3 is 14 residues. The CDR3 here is CASSMAGVRGELFF. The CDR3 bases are TGTGCCAGTAGTATGGCAGGGGTTCGCGGGGAGCTGTTTTTT.

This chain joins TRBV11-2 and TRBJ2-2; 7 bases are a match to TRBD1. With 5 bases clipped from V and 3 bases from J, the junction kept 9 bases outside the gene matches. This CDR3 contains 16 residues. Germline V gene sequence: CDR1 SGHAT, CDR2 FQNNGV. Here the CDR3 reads CASSNPGTEYTGELFF. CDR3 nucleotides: TGTGCCAGCAGCAACCCCGGGACAGAATACACCGGGGAGCTGTTTTTT.

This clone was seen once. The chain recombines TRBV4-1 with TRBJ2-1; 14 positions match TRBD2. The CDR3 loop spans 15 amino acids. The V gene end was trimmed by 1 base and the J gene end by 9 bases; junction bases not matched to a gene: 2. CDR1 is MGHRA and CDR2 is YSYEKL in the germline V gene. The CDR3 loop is CASSQGLAGGPEQFF. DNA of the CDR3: TGCGCCAGCAGCCAAGGACTAGCGGGGGGGCCTGAGCAGTTCTTC.

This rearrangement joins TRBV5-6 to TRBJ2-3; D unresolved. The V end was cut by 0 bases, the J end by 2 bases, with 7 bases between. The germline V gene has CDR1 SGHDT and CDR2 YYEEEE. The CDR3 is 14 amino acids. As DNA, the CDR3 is TGTGCCAGCAGCTTGGCCGCATACACAGATACGCAGTATTTT. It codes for CASSLAAYTDTQYF. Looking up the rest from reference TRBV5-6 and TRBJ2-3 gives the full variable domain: DAGVTQSPTHLIKTRGQQVTLRCSPKSGHDTVSWYQQALGQGPQFIFQYYEEEERQRGNFPDRFSGHQFPNYSSELNVNALLLGDSALYLCASSLAAYTDTQYFGPGTRLTVL.

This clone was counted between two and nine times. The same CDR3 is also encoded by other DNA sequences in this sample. The CDR3 is CASSLGQGEAFF. CDR3 nucleotides: TGCGCCAGCAGCCTAGGACAGGGAGAAGCTTTCTTT. The chain joins TRBV5-1 to TRBJ1-1; TRBD1 aligns across 8 bases. Unmatched junction bases numbered 4, after V lost 4 bases and J lost 8 bases. The CDR3 contains 12 residues. In germline, CDR1 is SGHRS, CDR2 YFSETQ.

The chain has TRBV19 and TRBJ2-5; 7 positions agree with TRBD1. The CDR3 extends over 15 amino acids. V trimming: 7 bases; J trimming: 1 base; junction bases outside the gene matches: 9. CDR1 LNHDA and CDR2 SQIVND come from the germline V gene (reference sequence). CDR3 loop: CASTLGAGGQETQYF. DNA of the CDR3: TGTGCCAGTACCCTGGGGGCAGGGGGCCAAGAGACCCAGTACTTC.

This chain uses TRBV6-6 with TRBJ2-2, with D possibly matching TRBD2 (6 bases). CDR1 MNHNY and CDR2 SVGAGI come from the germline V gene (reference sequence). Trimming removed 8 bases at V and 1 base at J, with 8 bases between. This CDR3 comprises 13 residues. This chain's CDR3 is CASGGWNTGELFF. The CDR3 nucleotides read TGTGCCAGCGGGGGGTGGAACACCGGGGAGCTGTTTTTT.

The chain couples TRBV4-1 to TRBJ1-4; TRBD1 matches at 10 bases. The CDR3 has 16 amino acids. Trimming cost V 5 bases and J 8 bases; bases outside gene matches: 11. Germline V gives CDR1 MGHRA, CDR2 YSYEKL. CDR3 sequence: CASSTGTGENREKLFF. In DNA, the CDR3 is TGCGCCAGCAGCACCGGGACAGGGGAAAATCGGGAAAAACTGTTTTTT.

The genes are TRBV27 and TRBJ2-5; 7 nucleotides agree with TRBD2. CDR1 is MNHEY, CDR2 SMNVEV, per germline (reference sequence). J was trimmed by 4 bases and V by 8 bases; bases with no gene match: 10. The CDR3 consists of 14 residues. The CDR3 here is CASLGLAEGETQYF. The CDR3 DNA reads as TGTGCCAGCCTAGGGCTAGCGGAGGGAGAGACCCAGTACTTC.

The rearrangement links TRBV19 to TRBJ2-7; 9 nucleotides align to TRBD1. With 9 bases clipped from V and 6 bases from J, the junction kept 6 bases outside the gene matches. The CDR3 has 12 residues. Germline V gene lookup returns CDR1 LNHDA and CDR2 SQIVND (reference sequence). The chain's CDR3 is CASRGQGGEQYF. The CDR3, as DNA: TGTGCCAGCCGGGGACAGGGTGGCGAGCAGTACTTC.

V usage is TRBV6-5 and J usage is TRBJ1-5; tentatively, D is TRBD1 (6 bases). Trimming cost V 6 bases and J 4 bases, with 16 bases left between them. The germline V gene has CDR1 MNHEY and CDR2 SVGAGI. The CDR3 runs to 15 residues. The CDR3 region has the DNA TGTGCCAGCAGCTCTACAGGGAGGAGAAATCAGCCCCAGCATTTT. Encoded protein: CASSSTGRRNQPQHF.

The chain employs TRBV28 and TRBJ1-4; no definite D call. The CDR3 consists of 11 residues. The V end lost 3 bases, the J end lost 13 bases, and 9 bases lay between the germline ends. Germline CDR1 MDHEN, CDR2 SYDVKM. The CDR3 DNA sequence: TGTGCCAGCAGTTTGGGCAGAAGACTGTTTTTT. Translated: CASSLGRRLFF.

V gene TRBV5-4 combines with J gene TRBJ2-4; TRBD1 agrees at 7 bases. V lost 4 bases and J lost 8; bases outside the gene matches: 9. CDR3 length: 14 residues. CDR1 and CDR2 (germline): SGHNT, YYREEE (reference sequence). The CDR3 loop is CASSMDRNRYIQYF. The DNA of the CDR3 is TGTGCCAGCAGCATGGACAGGAATCGCTACATTCAGTACTTC.

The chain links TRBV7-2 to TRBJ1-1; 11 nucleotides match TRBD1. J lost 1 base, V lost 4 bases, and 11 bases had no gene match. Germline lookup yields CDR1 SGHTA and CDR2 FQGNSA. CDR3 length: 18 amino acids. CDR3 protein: CASSSRLDRGRGNTEAFF. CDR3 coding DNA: TGTGCCAGCAGCTCACGACTGGACAGGGGGCGAGGGAACACTGAAGCTTTCTTT.

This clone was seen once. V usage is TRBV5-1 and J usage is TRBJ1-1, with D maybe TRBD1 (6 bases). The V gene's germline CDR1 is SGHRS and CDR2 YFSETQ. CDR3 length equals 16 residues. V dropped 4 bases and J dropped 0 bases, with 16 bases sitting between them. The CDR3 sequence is CASSRDIDLVNTEAFF. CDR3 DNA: TGCGCCAGCAGCCGGGACATTGATCTGGTGAACACTGAAGCTTTCTTT.

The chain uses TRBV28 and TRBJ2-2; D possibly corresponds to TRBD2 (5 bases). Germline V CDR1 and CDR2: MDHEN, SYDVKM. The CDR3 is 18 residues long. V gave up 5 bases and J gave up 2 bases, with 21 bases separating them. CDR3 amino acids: CASSPMKGATFNTGELFF. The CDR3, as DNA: TGTGCCAGCAGTCCCATGAAGGGAGCTACCTTTAACACCGGGGAGCTGTTTTTT.

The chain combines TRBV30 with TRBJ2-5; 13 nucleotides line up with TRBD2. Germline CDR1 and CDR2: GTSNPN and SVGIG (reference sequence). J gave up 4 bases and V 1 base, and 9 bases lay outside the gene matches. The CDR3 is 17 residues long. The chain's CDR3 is CAWSAFLTSGRRETQYF. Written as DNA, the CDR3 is TGTGCCTGGAGTGCCTTTTTGACTAGCGGGAGGCGAGAGACCCAGTACTTC.

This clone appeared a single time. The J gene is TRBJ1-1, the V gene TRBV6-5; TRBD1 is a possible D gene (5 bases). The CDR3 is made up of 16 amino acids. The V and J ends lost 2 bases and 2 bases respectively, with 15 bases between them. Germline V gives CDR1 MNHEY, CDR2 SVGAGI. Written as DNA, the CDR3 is TGTGCCAGCAGTTACGCTGGGGGGACGCCTAACACTGAAGCTTTCTTT. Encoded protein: CASSYAGGTPNTEAFF.

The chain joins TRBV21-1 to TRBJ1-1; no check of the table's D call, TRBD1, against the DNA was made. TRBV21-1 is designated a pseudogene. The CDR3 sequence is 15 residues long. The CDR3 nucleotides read TGTGCCAGCAGCACCGACTTGACAGTCGGCACTGAAGCTTTCTTT. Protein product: CASSTDLTVGTEAFF.

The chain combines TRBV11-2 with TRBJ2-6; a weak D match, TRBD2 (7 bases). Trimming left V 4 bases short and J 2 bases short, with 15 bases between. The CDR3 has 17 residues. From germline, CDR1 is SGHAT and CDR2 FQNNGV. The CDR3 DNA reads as TGTGCCAGCAGCTCTTACCGGGGGGCGACTGGGGCCAACGTCCTGACTTTC. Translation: CASSSYRGATGANVLTF.

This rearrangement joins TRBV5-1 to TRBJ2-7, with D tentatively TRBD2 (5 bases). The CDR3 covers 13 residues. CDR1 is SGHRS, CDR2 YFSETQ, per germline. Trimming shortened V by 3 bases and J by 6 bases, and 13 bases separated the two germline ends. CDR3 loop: CASSYGMTGEQYF. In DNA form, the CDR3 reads TGCGCCAGCAGCTACGGGATGACCGGCGAGCAGTACTTC.

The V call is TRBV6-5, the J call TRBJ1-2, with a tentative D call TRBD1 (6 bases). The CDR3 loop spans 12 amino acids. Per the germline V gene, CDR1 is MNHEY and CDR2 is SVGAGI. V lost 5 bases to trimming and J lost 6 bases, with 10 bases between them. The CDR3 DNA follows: TGTGCCAGCAGTGTCAGGGGAAATGGCTACACCTTC. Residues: CASSVRGNGYTF.

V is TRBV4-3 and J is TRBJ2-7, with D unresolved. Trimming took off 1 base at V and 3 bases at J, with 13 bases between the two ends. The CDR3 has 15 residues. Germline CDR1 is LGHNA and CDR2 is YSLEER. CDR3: CASSQARRLDYEQYF. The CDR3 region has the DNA TGCGCCAGCAGCCAAGCTAGGAGATTGGACTACGAGCAGTACTTC.

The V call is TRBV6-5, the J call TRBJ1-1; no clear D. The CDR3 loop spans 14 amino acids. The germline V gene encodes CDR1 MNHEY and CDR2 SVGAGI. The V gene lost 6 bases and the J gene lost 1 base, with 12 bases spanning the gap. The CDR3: CASRKELANTEAFF. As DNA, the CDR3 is TGTGCCAGCAGGAAAGAATTAGCGAACACTGAAGCTTTCTTT.

The CDR3 protein is CASSRGPTSTEAFF. The CDR3, as DNA: TGTGCCAGCAGCCGGGGGCCGACGAGCACTGAAGCTTTCTTT. The V gene is TRBV9, the J gene TRBJ1-1; weak D call: TRBD1 (6 bases). The germline V and J ends were trimmed by 4 bases and 4 bases, with 14 bases remaining between them. This CDR3 is 14 amino acids long. Germline CDR1 reads SGDLS; CDR2 reads YYNGEE.

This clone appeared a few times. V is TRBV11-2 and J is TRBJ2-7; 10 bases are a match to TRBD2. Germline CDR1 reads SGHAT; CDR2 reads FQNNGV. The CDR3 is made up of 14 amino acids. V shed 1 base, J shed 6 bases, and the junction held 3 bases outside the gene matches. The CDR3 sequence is CASSLAAGGPEQYF. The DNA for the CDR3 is TGTGCCAGCAGCTTAGCAGCGGGGGGGCCCGAGCAGTACTTC.

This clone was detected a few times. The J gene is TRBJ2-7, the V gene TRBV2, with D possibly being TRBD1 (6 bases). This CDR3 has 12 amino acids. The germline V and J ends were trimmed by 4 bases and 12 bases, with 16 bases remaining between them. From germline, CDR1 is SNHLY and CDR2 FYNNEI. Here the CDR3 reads CASSADRSQRYF. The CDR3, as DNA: TGTGCCAGCAGTGCCGACAGGAGCCAACGGTACTTC.

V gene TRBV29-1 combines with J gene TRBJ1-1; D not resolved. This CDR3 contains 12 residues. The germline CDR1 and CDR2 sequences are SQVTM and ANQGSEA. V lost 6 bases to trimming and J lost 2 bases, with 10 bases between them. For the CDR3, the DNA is TGCAGCGTGGTTACAGAAAACACTGAAGCTTTCTTT. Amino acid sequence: CSVVTENTEAFF.

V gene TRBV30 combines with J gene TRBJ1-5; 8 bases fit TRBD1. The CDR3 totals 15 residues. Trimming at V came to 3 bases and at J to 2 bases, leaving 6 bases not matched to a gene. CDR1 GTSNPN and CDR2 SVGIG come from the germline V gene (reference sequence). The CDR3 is CAWRRPGQGNQPQHF. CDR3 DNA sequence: TGTGCCTGGAGGAGACCGGGACAGGGCAATCAGCCCCAGCATTTT.

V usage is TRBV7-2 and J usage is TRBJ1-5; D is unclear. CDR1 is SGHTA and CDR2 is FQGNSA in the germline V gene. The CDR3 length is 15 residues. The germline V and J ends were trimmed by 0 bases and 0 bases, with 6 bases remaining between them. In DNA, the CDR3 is TGTGCCAGCAGCTTAGCAGGGAATAGCAATCAGCCCCAGCATTTT. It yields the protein CASSLAGNSNQPQHF.